This TCR beta chain was recorded in a study of blood T cells in healthy people across ages. In germline, CDR1 is SQVTM, CDR2 ANQGSEA. CDR3 length: 10 amino acids. In its sample, this clonotype was seen a few times. Sample-barcoded 5' priming and a J-beta primer mix drove a second PCR of roughly 6 to 12 cycles. Using its own MiXCR run on the 5' RACE reads, TCRdb lists one record per CDR3 protein. The sample records roughly 560,000 distinct CDR3 sequences, about 25% being singletons. These same data were also listed under a study on T cells of mothers and their children.

The source of this sequence is a boy aged 5-17 years in good health. The rearrangement uses TRBV29-1 and TRBJ2-5, with unresolved D. The sequenced sample was blood. The CDR3 loop reads CKRLVETQYF. The DNA for the CDR3 is TGCAAACGACTGGTGGAGACCCAGTACTTC.